This TCR beta chain was sequenced in a study of technical replicates of blood from a handful of donors listed by TCRdb under 2017. A word on this clone: There is no known antigen for this receptor. Nothing much larger sits one base from this clone, and base qualities are not available.

The CDR3 measures 17 amino acids from cysteine to phenylalanine. Only the CDR3 portion is preserved as DNA: 51 bases, with reading frame beginning at the first base. As encoded in the germline V gene, CDR1 is SQVTM while CDR2 is ANQGSEA. Trimming takes 4 bases from V and 0 bases from J, and the germline ends sit 19 bases apart. Libraries were built with the immunoSEQ multiplex PCR assay. TCRdb took over this immuneACCESS table, retaining in-frame rearrangements with V and J assigned. Such tables are incomplete; in checked studies, under half of the missing clones stem from an unresolved V gene, and the remainder is unexplained. Counted in this sample were 80,000 or so clones; 95% to 98% of them appeared once. The ten largest clones take up around 0.2% of the sample.

The sample taken for sequencing was T cells isolated from PBMCs. The receptor was isolated from a human donor in good health. The chain joins TRBV29-1 to TRBJ2-4; possibly the D gene is TRBD1, per 6 matching bases. The CDR3 sequence is CSVGSSTGDLAKNIQYF. At the DNA level, the sequence is TGCAGCGTTGGATCCTCGACAGGAGATCTAGCCAAAAACATTCAGTACTTC.